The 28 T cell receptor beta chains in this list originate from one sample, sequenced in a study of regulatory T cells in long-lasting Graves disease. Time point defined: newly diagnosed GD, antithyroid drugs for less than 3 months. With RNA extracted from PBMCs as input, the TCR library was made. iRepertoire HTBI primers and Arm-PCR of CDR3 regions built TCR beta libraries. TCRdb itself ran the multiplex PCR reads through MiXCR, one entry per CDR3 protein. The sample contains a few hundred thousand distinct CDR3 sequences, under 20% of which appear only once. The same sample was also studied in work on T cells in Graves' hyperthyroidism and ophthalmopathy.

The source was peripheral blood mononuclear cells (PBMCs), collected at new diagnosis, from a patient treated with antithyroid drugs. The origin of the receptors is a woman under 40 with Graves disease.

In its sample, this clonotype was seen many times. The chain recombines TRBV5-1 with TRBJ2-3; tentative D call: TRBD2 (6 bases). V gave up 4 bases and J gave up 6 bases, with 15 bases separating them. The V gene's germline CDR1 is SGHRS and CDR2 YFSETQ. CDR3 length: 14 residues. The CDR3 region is CASSPGLGRDTQYF. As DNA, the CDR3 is TGCGCCAGCAGCCCGGGACTTGGCAGGGATACGCAGTATTTT.

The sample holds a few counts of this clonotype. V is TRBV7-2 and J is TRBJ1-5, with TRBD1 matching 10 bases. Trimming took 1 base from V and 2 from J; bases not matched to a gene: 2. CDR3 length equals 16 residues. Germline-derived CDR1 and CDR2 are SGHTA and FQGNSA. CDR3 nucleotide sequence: TGTGCCAGCAGCTTAGTCGGGACAGGGGGCAATCAGCCCCAGCATTTT. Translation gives CASSLVGTGGNQPQHF.

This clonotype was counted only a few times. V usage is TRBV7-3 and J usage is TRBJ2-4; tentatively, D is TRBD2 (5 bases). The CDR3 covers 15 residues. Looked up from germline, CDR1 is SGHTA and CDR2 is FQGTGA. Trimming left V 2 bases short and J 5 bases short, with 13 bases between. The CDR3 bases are TGTGCCAGCAGCTTAGTTCGGAGGACCCAAAACATTCAGTACTTC. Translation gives CASSLVRRTQNIQYF.

CDR3 sequence (DNA): TGTGCCAGCAGCGCCCGTAACAGGGGGCCCTCCTACGAGCAGTACTTC. This gives the protein CASSARNRGPSYEQYF. The rearrangement links TRBV7-6 to TRBJ2-7; 9 bases line up with TRBD1. CDR1 is SGHVS and CDR2 is FNYEAQ in the germline V gene. CDR3 length equals 16 residues. V lost 5 bases, J lost 0 bases, and 8 bases stayed unmatched. Drawing the rest from reference TRBV7-6 and TRBJ2-7, the complete variable domain is GAGVSQSPRYKVTKRGQDVALRCDPISGHVSLYWYRQALGQGPEFLTYFNYEAQQDKSGLPNDRFSAERPEGSISTLTIQRTEQRDSAMYRCASSARNRGPSYEQYFGPGTRLTVT.

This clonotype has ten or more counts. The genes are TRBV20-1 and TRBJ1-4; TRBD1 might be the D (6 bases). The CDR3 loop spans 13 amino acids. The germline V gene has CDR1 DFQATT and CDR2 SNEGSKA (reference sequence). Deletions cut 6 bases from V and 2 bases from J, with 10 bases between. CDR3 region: CSARGSTNEKLFF. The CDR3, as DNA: TGCAGTGCCAGGGGTTCGACTAATGAAAAACTGTTTTTT.

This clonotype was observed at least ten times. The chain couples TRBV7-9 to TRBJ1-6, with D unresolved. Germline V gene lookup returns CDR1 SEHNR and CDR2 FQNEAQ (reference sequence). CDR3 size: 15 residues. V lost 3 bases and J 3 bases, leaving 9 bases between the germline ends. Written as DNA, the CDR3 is TGTGCCAGCAGCTTTGGAGAAAACTATAATTCACCCCTCCACTTT. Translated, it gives CASSFGENYNSPLHF.

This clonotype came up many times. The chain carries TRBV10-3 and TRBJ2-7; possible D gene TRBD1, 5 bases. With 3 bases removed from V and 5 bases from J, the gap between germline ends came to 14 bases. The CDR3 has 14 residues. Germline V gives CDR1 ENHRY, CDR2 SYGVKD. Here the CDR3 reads CAISDPRDSHEQYF. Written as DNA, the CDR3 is TGTGCCATCAGTGACCCCCGCGACAGCCACGAGCAGTACTTC.

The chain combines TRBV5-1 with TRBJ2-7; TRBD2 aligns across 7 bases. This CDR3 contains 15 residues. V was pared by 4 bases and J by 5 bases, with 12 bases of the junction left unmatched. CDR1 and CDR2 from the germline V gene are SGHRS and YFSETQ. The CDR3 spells CASSPGRVWGNEQYF. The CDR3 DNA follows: TGCGCCAGCAGCCCGGGGAGGGTCTGGGGGAACGAGCAGTACTTC.

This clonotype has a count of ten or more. The DNA of the CDR3 is TGTGCCAGCAGCGCCGGAGAGACCCAGTACTTC. It is translated as CASSAGETQYF. The V call is TRBV7-2, the J call TRBJ2-5; D unclear. V gave up 5 bases and J gave up 4 bases, with 5 bases separating them. Germline values: CDR1 SGHTA, CDR2 FQGNSA. CDR3 size: 11 residues. The variable domain in full, completed from reference TRBV7-2 and TRBJ2-5, reads GAGVSQSPSNKVTEKGKDVELRCDPISGHTALYWYRQSLGQGLEFLIYFQGNSAPDKSGLPSDRFSAERTGGSVSTLTIQRTQQEDSAVYLCASSAGETQYFGPGTRLLVL.

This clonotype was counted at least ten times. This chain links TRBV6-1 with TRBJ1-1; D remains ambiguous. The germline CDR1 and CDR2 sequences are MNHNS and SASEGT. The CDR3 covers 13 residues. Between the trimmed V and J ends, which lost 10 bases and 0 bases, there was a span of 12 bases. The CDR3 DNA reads TGTGCCACGGCTCAGCAAATGAACACTGAAGCTTTCTTT. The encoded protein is CATAQQMNTEAFF.

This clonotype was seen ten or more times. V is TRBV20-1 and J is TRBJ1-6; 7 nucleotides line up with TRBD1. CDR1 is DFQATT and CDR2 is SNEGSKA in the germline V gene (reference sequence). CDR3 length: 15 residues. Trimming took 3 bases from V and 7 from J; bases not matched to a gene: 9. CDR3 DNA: TGCAGTGCTAGGGAACGAGGCAGGGGGAATTCACCCCTCCACTTT. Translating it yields CSARERGRGNSPLHF.

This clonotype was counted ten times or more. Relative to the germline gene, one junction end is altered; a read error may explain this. DNA for the CDR3: TGTGCCAGCAGCCAAGATTTGAACACTGAAGCTTTCTTT. It encodes CASSQDLNTEAFF. The chain employs TRBV4-1 and TRBJ1-1; D is ambiguous. The CDR3 is 13 residues long. Germline CDR1 is MGHRA and CDR2 is YSYEKL.

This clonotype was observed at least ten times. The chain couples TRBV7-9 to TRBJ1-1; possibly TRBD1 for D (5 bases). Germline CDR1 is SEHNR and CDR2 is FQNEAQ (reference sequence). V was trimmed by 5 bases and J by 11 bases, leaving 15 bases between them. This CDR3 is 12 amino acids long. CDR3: CASSARQSGAFF. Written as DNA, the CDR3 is TGTGCCAGCAGCGCCAGACAGTCTGGGGCTTTCTTT.

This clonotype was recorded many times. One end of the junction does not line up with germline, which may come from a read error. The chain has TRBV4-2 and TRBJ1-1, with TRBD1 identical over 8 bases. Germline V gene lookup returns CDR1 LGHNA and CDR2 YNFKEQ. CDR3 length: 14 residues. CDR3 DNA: TGCGCCAGCAGCCAAGATCACAGGGGGACTGAAGCTTTCTTT. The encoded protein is CASSQDHRGTEAFF.

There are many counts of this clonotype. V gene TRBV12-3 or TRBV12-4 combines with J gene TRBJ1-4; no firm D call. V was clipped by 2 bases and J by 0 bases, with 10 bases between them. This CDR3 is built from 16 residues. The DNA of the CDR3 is TGTGCCAGCAGTTTAATGGCAGGCGCAACTAATGAAAAACTGTTTTTT. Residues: CASSLMAGATNEKLFF.

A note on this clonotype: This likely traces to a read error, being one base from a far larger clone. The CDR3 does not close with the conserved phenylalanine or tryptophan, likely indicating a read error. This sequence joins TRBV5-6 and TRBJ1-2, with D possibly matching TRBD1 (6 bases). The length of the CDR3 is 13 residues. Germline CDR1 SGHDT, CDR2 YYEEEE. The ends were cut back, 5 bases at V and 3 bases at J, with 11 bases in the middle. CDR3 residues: CASSEQGHYGYTL. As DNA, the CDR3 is TGTGCCAGCAGTGAACAGGGCCACTATGGCTACACCTTA.

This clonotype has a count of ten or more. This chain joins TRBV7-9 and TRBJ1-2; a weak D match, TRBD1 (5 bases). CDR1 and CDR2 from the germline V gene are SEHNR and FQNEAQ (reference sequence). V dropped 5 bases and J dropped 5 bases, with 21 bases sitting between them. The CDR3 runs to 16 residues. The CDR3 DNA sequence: TGTGCCAGCAGCAAGACAACGAGTAGGGGCGCTTATGGCTACACCTTC. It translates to CASSKTTSRGAYGYTF. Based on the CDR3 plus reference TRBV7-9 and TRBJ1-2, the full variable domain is DTGVSQNPRHKITKRGQNVTFRCDPISEHNRLYWYRQTLGQGPEFLTYFQNEAQLEKSRLLSDRFSAERPKGSFSTLEIQRTEQGDSAMYLCASSKTTSRGAYGYTFGSGTRLTVV.

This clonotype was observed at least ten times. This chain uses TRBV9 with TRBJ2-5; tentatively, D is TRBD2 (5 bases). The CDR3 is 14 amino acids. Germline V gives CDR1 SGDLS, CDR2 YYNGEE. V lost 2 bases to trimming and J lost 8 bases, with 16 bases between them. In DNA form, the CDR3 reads TGTGCCAGCAGCGTGGCCCTAGACTACCCAACCCAGTACTTC. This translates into CASSVALDYPTQYF.

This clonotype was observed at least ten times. The CDR3 loop is CASSYSSGASTDTQYF. CDR3 nucleotides: TGTGCCAGCAGTTACTCTTCAGGAGCTAGCACAGATACGCAGTATTTT. The chain links TRBV6-2 or TRBV6-3 to TRBJ2-3, with unresolved D. The V gene's germline CDR1 is MNHEY and CDR2 SVGEGT. Trimming left V 0 bases short and J 0 bases short, with 10 bases between. This CDR3 spans 16 amino acids.

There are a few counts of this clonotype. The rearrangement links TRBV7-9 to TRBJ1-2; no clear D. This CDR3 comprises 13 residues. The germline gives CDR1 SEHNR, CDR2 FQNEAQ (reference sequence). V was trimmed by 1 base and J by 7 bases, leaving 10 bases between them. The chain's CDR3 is CASSLVSGGGYTF. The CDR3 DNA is TGTGCCAGCAGCTTAGTTTCAGGCGGTGGCTACACCTTC.

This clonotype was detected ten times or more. The CDR3 DNA reads as TGTGCCAGCAGCTTACAGGGTGGGACCTACAATGAGCAGTTCTTC. It specifies CASSLQGGTYNEQFF. The V call is TRBV7-8, the J call TRBJ2-1; D may be TRBD1 (5 bases). The germline CDR1 and CDR2 sequences are SGHVS and FQNEAQ. The CDR3 totals 15 residues. V lost 2 bases, J lost 2 bases, and 10 bases lay in between.

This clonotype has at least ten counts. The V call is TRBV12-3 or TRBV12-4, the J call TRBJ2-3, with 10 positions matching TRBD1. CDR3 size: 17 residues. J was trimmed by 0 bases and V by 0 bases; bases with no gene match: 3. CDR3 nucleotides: TGTGCCAGCAGTTTAGCCCCGGGACAGGGGAGCACAGATACGCAGTATTTT. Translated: CASSLAPGQGSTDTQYF.

CDR3 DNA: TGTGCCAGCAGCCCGACAGGGGGAATTCAGCCCCAGCATTTT. Residues: CASSPTGGIQPQHF. The chain joins TRBV28 to TRBJ1-5; TRBD1 agrees at 9 bases. The junction had 6 bases not matched to a gene; V was cut back by 6 bases and J by 6 bases. The CDR3 loop spans 14 amino acids. The germline V gene has CDR1 MDHEN and CDR2 SYDVKM.

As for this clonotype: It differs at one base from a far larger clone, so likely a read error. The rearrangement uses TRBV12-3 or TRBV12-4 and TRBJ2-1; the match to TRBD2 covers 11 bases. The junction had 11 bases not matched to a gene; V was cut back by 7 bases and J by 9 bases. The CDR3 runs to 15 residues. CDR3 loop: CASTGASGGQGEQFF. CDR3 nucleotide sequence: TGTGCCAGCACCGGGGCTAGCGGGGGGCAAGGTGAGCAGTTCTTC.

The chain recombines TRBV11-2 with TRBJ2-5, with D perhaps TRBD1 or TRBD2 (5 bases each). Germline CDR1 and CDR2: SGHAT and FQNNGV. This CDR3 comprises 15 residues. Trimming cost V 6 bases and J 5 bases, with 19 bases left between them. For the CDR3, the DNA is TGTGCCAGCAGACCCACGAGAGGGGCCGGGGAGACCCAGTACTTC. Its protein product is CASRPTRGAGETQYF. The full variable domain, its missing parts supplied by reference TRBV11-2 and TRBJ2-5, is EAGVAQSPRYKIIEKRQSVAFWCNPISGHATLYWYQQILGQGPKLLIQFQNNGVVDDSQLPKDRFSAERLKGVDSTLKIQPAKLEDSAVYLCASRPTRGAGETQYFGPGTRLLVL.

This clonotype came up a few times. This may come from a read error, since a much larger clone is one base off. DNA of the CDR3: TGTGCCAGCAGCTTAGGGGCCCAGGGGTGGGAGCAGTACTTC. Its translation: CASSLGAQGWEQYF. The chain employs TRBV11-2 and TRBJ2-4; the D gene is possibly TRBD1 (6 bases). Trimming took 1 base from V and 13 from J, leaving 17 bases between them. This CDR3 has 14 amino acids. The germline V gene has CDR1 SGHAT and CDR2 FQNNGV.

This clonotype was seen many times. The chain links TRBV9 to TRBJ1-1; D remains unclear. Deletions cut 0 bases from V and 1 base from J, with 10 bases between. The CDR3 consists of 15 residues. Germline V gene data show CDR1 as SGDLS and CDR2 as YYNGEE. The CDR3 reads CASSVEGRGNTEAFF. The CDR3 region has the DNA TGTGCCAGCAGCGTAGAGGGCCGCGGGAACACTGAAGCTTTCTTT.

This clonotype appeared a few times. The CDR3: CASSIERGGRIGELFF. CDR3 DNA: TGTGCCAGTAGTATAGAGCGCGGGGGTCGGATCGGGGAGCTGTTTTTT. V is TRBV19 and J is TRBJ2-2; 7 bases line up with TRBD2. Germline V gives CDR1 LNHDA, CDR2 SQIVND (reference sequence). The CDR3 consists of 16 residues. The V segment lost 0 bases and the J segment 7 bases; nucleotides outside the gene matches: 8.